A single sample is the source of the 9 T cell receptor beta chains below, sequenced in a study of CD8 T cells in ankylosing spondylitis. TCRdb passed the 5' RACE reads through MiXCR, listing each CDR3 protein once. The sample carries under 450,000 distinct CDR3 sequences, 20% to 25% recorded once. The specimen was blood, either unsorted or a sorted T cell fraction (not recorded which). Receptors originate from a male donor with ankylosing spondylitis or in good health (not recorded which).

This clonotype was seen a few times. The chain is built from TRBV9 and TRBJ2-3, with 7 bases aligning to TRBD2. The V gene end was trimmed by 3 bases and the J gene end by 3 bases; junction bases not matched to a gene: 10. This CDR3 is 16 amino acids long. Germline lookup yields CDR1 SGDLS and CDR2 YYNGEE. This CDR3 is CASSEKAGLGTDTQYF. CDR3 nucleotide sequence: TGTGCCAGCAGCGAAAAAGCGGGGCTAGGGACAGATACGCAGTATTTT.

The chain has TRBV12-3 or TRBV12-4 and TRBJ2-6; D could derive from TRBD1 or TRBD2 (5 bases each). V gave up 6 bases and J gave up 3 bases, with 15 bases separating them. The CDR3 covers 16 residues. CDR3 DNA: TGTGCCAGCAGGGCGGGCAGGGCCCTTGGGGCCAACGTCCTGACTTTC. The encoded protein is CASRAGRALGANVLTF.

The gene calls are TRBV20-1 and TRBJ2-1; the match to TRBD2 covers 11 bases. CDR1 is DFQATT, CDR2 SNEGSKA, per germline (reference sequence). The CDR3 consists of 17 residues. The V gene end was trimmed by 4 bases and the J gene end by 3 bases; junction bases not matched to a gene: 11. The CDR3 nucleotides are TGCAGTGCTAAGACCCCCGGGACTAGCGGCGTCTACAATGAGCAGTTCTTC. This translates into CSAKTPGTSGVYNEQFF.

The CDR3 spells CASRPTDPTGELFF. For the CDR3, the DNA is TGTGCCAGCAGACCCACGGATCCCACCGGGGAGCTGTTTTTT. The V gene is TRBV2, the J gene TRBJ2-2; D gene unclear. Trimming removed 6 bases at V and 4 bases at J, with 12 bases between. The germline gives CDR1 SNHLY, CDR2 FYNNEI. The CDR3 length is 14 residues.

The DNA of the CDR3 is TGTGCCAGCAGCACGGGACAGGGTCTCTCTGGGGCCAACGTCCTGACTTTC. Translated, it gives CASSTGQGLSGANVLTF. The V and J genes are TRBV7-9 and TRBJ2-6; 9 nucleotides agree with TRBD1. J was trimmed by 0 bases and V by 5 bases; bases with no gene match: 5. Germline CDR1 is SEHNR and CDR2 is FQNEAQ (reference sequence). The CDR3 sequence is 17 residues long.

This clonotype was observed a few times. For the CDR3, the DNA is TGTGCCAGCAGCCCTAAGGGCTCCGCTGAAGTCACAGATACGCAGTATTTT. Amino acids: CASSPKGSAEVTDTQYF. The rearrangement links TRBV9 to TRBJ2-3; D gene unclear. V lost 4 bases to trimming and J lost 2 bases, with 20 bases between them. Germline V gene lookup returns CDR1 SGDLS and CDR2 YYNGEE. The CDR3 length is 17 residues.

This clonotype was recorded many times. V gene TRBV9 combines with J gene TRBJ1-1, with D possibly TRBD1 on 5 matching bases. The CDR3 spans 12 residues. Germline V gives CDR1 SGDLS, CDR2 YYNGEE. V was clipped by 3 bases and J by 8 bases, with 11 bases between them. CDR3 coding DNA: TGTGCCAGCAGCGCATCTACAGGAGAAGCTTTCTTT. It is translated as CASSASTGEAFF.

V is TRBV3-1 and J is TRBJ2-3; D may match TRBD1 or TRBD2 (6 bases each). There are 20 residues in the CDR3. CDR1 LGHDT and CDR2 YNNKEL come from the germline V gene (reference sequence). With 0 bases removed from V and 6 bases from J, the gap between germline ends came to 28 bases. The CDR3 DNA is TGTGCCAGCAGCCAAGAAGGAGGGCTGGAAGGGGGGAACTTTGGGGATACGCAGTATTTT. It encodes CASSQEGGLEGGNFGDTQYF.

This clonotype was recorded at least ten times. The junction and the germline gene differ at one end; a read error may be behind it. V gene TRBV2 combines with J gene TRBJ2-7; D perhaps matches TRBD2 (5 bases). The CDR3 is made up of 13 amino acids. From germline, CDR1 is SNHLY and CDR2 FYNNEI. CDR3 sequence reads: CASSEGSSYEQYF. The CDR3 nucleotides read TGCGCCAGCAGTGAAGGGAGCTCCTACGAGCAGTACTTC. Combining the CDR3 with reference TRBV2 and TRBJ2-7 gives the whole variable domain EPEVTQTPSHQVTQMGQEVILRCVPISNHLYFYWYRQILGQKVEFLVSFYNNEISEKSEIFDDQFSVERPDGSNFTLKIRSTKLEDSAMYFCASSEGSSYEQYFGPGTRLTVT.